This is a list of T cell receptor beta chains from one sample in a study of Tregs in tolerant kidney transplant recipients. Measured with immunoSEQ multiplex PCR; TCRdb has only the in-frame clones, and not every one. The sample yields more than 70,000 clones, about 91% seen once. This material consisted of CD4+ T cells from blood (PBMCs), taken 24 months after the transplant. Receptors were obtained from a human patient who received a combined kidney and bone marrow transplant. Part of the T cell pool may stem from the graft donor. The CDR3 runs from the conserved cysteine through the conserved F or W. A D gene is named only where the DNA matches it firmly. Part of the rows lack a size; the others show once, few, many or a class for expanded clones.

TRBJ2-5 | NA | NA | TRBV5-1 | TGCGCCAGCAGCTTGGTTACGGGAGCTGAGACCCAGTACTTC | CASSLVTGAETQYF
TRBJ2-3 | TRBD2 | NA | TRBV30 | TGTGCCTGGGAAGTGGCGGGAGGATGGACAGATACGCAGTATTTT | CAWEVAGGWTDTQYF
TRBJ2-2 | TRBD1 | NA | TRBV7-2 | TGTGCCAGCAGTTGGGACAGGGTGGCCGGGGAGCTGTTTTTT | CASSWDRVAGELFF
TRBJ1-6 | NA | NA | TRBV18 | TGTGCCAGCTCACCCACAGGTTTCCAAAATAATTCCCCCCTCCACTTT | CASSPTGFQNNSPLHF
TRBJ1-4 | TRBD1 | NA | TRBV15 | TGTGCCACCAGCAAGGAGGGGAGCTACAGGGGCAATGAAAAACTGTTTTTT | CATSKEGSYRGNEKLFF
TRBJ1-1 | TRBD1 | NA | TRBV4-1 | TGCGCCAGCAGCCAAGCAGGACAGGGTAGAGTCCTGAACACTGAAGCTTTCTTT | CASSQAGQGRVLNTEAFF
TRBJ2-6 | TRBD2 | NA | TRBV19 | TGTGCCAGCCGGGGGGGGCCTGGGGCCAACGTCCTGACTTTC | CASRGGPGANVLTF
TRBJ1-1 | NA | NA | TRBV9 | TGTGCCAGCAGCGTTACTGGGAGGGACACTGAAGCTTTCTTT | CASSVTGRDTEAFF
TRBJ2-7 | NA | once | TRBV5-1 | TGCGCCAGCAGCCCCTTGGGGGGTGGCTCCTACGAGCAGTACTTC | CASSPLGGGSYEQYF
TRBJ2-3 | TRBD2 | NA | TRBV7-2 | TGTGCCAGCAGCCTTAGCGGGGGAAGGGATACGCAGTATTTT | CASSLSGGRDTQYF
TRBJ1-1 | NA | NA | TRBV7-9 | TGTGCCAGCACCCCGCAGGGAGGGGCTGAAGCTTTCTTT | CASTPQGGAEAFF
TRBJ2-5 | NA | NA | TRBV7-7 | TGTGCCAGCAGCTTTTTAGGGGGAGAGACCCAGTACTTC | CASSFLGGETQYF
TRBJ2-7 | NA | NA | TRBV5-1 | TGCGCCAGCAGCTTGTATCGTCAGGGCGACGAGCAGTACTTC | CASSLYRQGDEQYF
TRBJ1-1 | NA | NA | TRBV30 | TGTGCCTGGAGTTCAGGGAAATACAGGGCGATGAACACTGAAGCTTTCTTT | CAWSSGKYRAMNTEAFF
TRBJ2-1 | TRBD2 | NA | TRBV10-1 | TGCGCCAGCAGTGAGATTCTGGGACTAGCGAAATACAATGAGCAGTTCTTC | CASSEILGLAKYNEQFF
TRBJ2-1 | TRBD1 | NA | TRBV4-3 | TGCGCCAGCAGCCAACGTCAGGGGGCGATGCGGGACTCCTACAATGAGCAGTTCTTC | CASSQRQGAMRDSYNEQFF
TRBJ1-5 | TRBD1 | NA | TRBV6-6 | TGTGCCAGCAGCCTGACAGGGGTGGGTCAGCCCCAGCATTTT | CASSLTGVGQPQHF
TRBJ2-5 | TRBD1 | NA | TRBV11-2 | TGTGCCAGCAGCTTAGCCGGGACAGGGGAAGAGACCCAGTACTTC | CASSLAGTGEETQYF
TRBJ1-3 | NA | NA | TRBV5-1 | TGCGCCAGCAGCGAGGGCAGGGGTCCAGGCCTGACCATATATTTT | CASSEGRGPGLTIYF
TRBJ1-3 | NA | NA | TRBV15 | TGTGCCACCAGCAGAGGAGGGATCTCTGGAAACACCATATATTTT | CATSRGGISGNTIYF
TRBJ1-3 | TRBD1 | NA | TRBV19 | TGTGCCAGTAGTATAAGGGCCAGGGGGTCAGGAAACACCATATATTTT | CASSIRARGSGNTIYF
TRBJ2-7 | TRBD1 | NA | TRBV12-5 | TGTGCTAGTGGTTTGGCCGACAGGGGTGTTTACGAGCAGTACTTC | CASGLADRGVYEQYF
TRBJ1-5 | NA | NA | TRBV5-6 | TGTGCCAGCAGCTTGATGAGGTTTAATCAGCCCCAGCATTTT | CASSLMRFNQPQHF
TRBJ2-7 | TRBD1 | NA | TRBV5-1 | TGCGCCAGCAGCCGGGACAGGGGTTCCTACGAGCAGTACTTC | CASSRDRGSYEQYF
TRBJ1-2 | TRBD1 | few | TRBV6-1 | TGTGCCAGCAGTCCACAGGGGGCGCGTGGCTACACCTTC | CASSPQGARGYTF
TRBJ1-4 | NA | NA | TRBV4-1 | TGCGCCAGCAGCCAAAGCATACTGACTGCGACCTATAATGAAAAACTGTTTTTT | CASSQSILTATYNEKLFF
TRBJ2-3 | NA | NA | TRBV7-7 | TGTGCCAGCAGCTTACGCCTAGGGGCAACCGAAGGGCAGTATTTT | CASSLRLGATEGQYF
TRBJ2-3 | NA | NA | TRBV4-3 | TGCGCCAGCAGTCATAACAGGGTACACACAGATACGCAGTATTTT | CASSHNRVHTDTQYF
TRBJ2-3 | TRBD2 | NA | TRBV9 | TGTGCCAGCAGCGTTTTGCCAGCGGGGCCCACAGATACGCAGTATTTT | CASSVLPAGPTDTQYF
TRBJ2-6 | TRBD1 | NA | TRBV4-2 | TGTGCCAGCAGCCAGAGACAGGGGGCCTCTGGGGCCAACGTCCTGACTTTC | CASSQRQGASGANVLTF
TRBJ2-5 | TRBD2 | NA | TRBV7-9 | TGTGCCAGCAGCATAAGGGCGGGGGTAGAGACCCAGTACTTC | CASSIRAGVETQYF
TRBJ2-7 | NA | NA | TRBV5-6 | TGTGCCAGCAGCTCGCCGGGACTGAGCTCCTACGAGCAGTACTTC | CASSSPGLSSYEQYF
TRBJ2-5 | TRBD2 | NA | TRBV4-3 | TGCGCCAGCAGCCAGTCCCTAACGGTGAGCGGGGGCCAAGAGACCCAGTACTTC | CASSQSLTVSGGQETQYF
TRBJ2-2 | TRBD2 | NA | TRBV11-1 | TGTGCCAGCAGCTTAGAGGGCGGGAGTGGCGGGGAGCTGTTTTTT | CASSLEGGSGGELFF
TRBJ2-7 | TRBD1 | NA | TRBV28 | TGTGCCAGCAGTTCGGCAGGGGGCGTCTACGAGCAGTACTTC | CASSSAGGVYEQYF
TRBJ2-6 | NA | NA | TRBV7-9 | TGTGCCAGCAGCCCGAGTGGGAGCTCTGGGGCCAACGTCCTGACTTTC | CASSPSGSSGANVLTF
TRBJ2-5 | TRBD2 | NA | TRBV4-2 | TGTGCCAGCAGCCAAGACGACGGGAGGGCCCGTAATAATTTAGGAGAGACCCAGTACTTC | CASSQDDGRARNNLGETQYF
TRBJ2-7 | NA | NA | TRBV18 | TGTGCCAGCTCACCCGCGGGGGCCACCTACGAGCAGTACTTC | CASSPAGATYEQYF
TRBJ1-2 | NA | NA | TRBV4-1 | TGCGCCAGCAGCCAAGCCGGGACACTTAACTATGGCTACACCTTC | CASSQAGTLNYGYTF
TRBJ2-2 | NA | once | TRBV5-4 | TGTGCCAGCAGCTTAGCTAGAAGGGGCACCGGGGAGCTGTTTTTT | CASSLARRGTGELFF
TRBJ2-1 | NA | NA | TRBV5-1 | TGCGCCAGCAGCTTGGCGAGGTGGCCTAGTGGGGCTGAGCAGTTCTTC | CASSLARWPSGAEQFF
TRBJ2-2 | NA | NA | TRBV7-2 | TGTGCCAGCAGCTTAAACTCCCCGGGAGTTGGCGGGGAGCTGTTTTTT | CASSLNSPGVGGELFF
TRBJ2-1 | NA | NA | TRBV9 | TGTGCCAGCAGCGCCATAAGCGATGAGCAGTTCTTC | CASSAISDEQFF
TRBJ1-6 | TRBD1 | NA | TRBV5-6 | TGTGCCAGCAGCGCAGGGGGCGCGGGTAATTCACCCCTCCACTTT | CASSAGGAGNSPLHF
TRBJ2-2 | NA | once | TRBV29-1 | TGCAGCGTTGATTGTACCGGGGGCACCGGGGAGCTGTTTTTT | CSVDCTGGTGELFF
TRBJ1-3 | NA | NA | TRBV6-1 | TGTGCCAGCATCAAAACAACAGGGGGAAACACCATATATTTT | CASIKTTGGNTIYF
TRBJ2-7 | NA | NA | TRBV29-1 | TGCAGCGCCAGGACAGAGCCTTCTTCCTACGAGCAGTACTTC | CSARTEPSSYEQYF
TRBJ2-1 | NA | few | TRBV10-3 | TGTGCCATCAGTGCCGGGGATTACAATGAGCAGTTCTTC | CAISAGDYNEQFF
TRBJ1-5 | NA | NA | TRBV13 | TGTGCCAGCAGCTTATTCGGCAATCAGCCCCAGCATTTT | CASSLFGNQPQHF
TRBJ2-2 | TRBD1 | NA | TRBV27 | TGTGCCACCCTTCCAGGGGGAAAGAACACCGGGGAGCTGTTTTTT | CATLPGGKNTGELFF
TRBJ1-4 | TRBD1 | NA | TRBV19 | TGTGCCAGTAGTACTCGGACAGGTGGCGGTGAAAAACTGTTTTTT | CASSTRTGGGEKLFF
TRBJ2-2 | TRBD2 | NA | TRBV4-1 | TGCGCCAGCAGCCAAGCAGTAGCGGGAAACGGGGAGCTGTTTTTT | CASSQAVAGNGELFF
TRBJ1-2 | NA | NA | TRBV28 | TGTGCCAGCAGTTTGCGGAACTATGGCTACACCTTC | CASSLRNYGYTF
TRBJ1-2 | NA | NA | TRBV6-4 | TGTGCCAGCAGTGATATCGGGGGATCGGGCGGCTACACCTTC | CASSDIGGSGGYTF
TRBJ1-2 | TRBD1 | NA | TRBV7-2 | TGTGCCAGCAGCTCAGGGACAGGGAAGAGATATGGCTACACCTTC | CASSSGTGKRYGYTF
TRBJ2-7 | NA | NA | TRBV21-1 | TGTGCCAGCAGCAAGGGACAGGGGTCCTACGAGCAGTACTTC | CASSKGQGSYEQYF
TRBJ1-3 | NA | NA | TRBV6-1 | TGTGCCAGCAGTGGGCTCAACTCTGGAAACACCATATATTTT | CASSGLNSGNTIYF
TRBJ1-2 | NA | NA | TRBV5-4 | TGTGCCAGCGGTGGTAGTTCCTATGGCTACACCTTC | CASGGSSYGYTF
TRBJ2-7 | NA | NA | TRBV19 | TGTGCCAGTAGTAACCAGCAATTGAGGGCAGGGGTCTCCTACGAGCAGTACTTC | CASSNQQLRAGVSYEQYF